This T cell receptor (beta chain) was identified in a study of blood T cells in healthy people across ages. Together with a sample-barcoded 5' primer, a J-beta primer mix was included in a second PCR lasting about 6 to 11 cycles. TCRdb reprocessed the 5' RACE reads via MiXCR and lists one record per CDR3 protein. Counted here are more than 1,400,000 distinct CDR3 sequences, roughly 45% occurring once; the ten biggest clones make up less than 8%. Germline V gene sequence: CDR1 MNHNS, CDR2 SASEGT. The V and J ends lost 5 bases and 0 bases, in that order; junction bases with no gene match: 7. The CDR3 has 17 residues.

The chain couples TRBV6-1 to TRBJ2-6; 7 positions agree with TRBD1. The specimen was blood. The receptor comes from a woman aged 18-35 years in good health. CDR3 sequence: CASSNTGAFSGANVLTF. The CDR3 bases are TGTGCCAGCAGTAATACAGGGGCCTTCTCTGGGGCCAACGTCCTGACTTTC.